This TCR beta chain derives from a study of shared clonotypes between healthy human individuals. Study-level results: Read depth was anticipated to influence clonotype sharing among donors.

Each of the donors was a healthy adult who was HIV-negative and had not had a recent acute infection or vaccination. Genomic DNA from unsorted samples was obtained from approximately 96 million PBMCs (per sample). On this clone: Antigen specificity is unknown.

Germline V gives CDR1 GTSNPN, CDR2 SVGIG (reference sequence). V lost 0 bases and J lost 6, with 16 bases in between. The CDR3 is 15 residues long. Assay execution took place at the deep level. This table comes from immunoSEQ multiplex PCR, and its TCRdb copy is limited to in-frame clones, with some not included. The sample holds 490,000 or so clones, 76% seen once. V usage is TRBV30 and J usage is TRBJ2-3; possibly TRBD2 for D (6 bases). The sequence was obtained from a woman aged 40 to 50 in good health. Some clones in this sample may be carry-over from other donors' samples. Material: PBMCs. CDR3 sequence: CAWSVTSRTGDTQYF. CDR3 nucleotide sequence: TGTGCCTGGAGTGTTACTAGCAGAACGGGGGATACGCAGTATTTT.